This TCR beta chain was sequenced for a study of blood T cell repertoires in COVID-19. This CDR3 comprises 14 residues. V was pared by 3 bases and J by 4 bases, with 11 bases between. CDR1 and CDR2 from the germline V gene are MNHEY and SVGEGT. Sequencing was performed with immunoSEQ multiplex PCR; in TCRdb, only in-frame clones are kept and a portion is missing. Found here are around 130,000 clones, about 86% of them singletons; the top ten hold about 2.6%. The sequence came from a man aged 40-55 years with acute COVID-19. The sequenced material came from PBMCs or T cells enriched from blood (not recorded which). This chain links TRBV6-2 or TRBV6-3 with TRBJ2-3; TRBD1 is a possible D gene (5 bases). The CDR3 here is CASSYDWGADTQYF. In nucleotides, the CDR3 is TGTGCCAGCAGTTATGACTGGGGCGCAGATACGCAGTATTTT.